What follows are 18 T cell receptor beta chains derived from one specimen sequenced in a study of blood T cell repertoires in COVID-19. Profiled with immunoSEQ multiplex PCR; TCRdb holds only in-frame clones, not every one. This table has some 180,000 clones, 70% to 80% appearing once. Material for sequencing was peripheral blood. The receptors were gathered from a woman between 50 and 59 years old with active or convalescent COVID-19.

The chain joins TRBV5-1 to TRBJ2-7; maybe TRBD1 (6 bases). Per the germline V gene, CDR1 is SGHRS and CDR2 is YFSETQ. Trimming pared 7 bases from V and 5 bases from J, leaving 16 bases between. The CDR3 spans 13 residues. In DNA, the CDR3 is TGCGCCAGCTCCCGGGACATCAGGAACGAGCAGTACTTC. This encodes CASSRDIRNEQYF.

This chain links TRBV6-2 or TRBV6-3 with TRBJ1-1; 7 bases are shared with TRBD1. The CDR3 is 16 residues long. CDR1 MNHEY and CDR2 SVGEGT come from the germline V gene. Trimming at V came to 2 bases and at J to 4 bases, leaving 10 bases not matched to a gene. CDR3 region: CASSYPGQRRITEAFF. The CDR3 DNA reads as TGTGCCAGCAGTTACCCGGGACAGAGGCGTATCACTGAAGCTTTCTTT.

The chain combines TRBV11-1 with TRBJ2-3; D ambiguous. CDR1 is SGHAT and CDR2 is FQDESV in the germline V gene (reference sequence). This CDR3 has 12 residues. V shed 5 bases and J shed 6 bases, with 9 bases lying between them. CDR3 sequence: CASSPVADTQYF. The CDR3 DNA follows: TGTGCCAGCAGCCCCGTCGCGGATACGCAGTATTTT.

This clone was picked up one time. The DNA for the CDR3 is TGTGCCAGCAGTGCAATGGGACAGGGGTCCTACGAGCAGTACTTC. Its protein is CASSAMGQGSYEQYF. J is TRBJ2-7 and V is TRBV25-1; 10 bases are a match to TRBD1. J lost 1 base, V lost 4 bases, and 4 bases had no gene match. The CDR3 consists of 15 residues. Germline V gene lookup returns CDR1 MGHDK and CDR2 SYGVNS.

This clone was found a few times. V is TRBV6-5 and J is TRBJ1-3; D is uncertain. Germline V CDR1 and CDR2: MNHEY, SVGAGI. The germline V and J ends were trimmed by 4 bases and 1 base, with 8 bases remaining between them. This CDR3 comprises 14 residues. The CDR3 here is CASSSRISGNTIYF. CDR3 bases: TGTGCCAGCAGTTCCAGGATATCTGGAAACACCATATATTTT.

This chain joins TRBV29-1 and TRBJ2-5; D gene ambiguous. The CDR3 runs 12 residues. Deletions cut 7 bases from V and 5 bases from J, with 14 bases between. Germline assignment: CDR1 SQVTM and CDR2 ANQGSEA. CDR3 nucleotide sequence: TGCAGCGCAGCGTTTGTTAGGGAGACCCAGTACTTC. This encodes CSAAFVRETQYF.

V is TRBV15 and J is TRBJ2-6; D is uncertain. The CDR3 length is 17 residues. Between the trimmed V and J ends, which lost 1 base and 0 bases, there was a span of 10 bases. Germline CDR1 LNHNV, CDR2 YYDKDF (reference sequence). CDR3 region: CATSRVGRHSGANVLTF. The DNA for the CDR3 is TGTGCCACCAGCAGAGTCGGCAGGCACTCTGGGGCCAACGTCCTGACTTTC.

This chain joins TRBV4-2 and TRBJ1-1; D not certain. V was clipped by 0 bases and J by 5 bases, with 16 bases between them. The CDR3 has 16 amino acids. Germline lookup yields CDR1 LGHNA and CDR2 YNFKEQ. In DNA form, the CDR3 reads TGTGCCAGCAGCCAAGATGAAAGTAACAGTCGGACTGAAGCTTTCTTT. It is translated as CASSQDESNSRTEAFF.

The chain carries TRBV5-6 and TRBJ2-3; tentative D call: TRBD2 (6 bases). V lost 4 bases, J lost 5 bases, and 14 bases lay in between. Per germline, CDR1 SGHDT and CDR2 YYEEEE. CDR3 length: 14 amino acids. The CDR3, as DNA: TGTGCCAGCAGCCTGACTAGGAGGAGAGATACGCAGTATTTT. This translates into CASSLTRRRDTQYF.

The rearrangement joins TRBV19 to TRBJ2-4; no reliable D call. The CDR3 spans 11 residues. Per the germline V gene, CDR1 is LNHDA and CDR2 is SQIVND (reference sequence). V lost 5 bases, J lost 8 bases, and 7 bases lay in between. CDR3 sequence (DNA): TGTGCCAGTAGTGTCGAGGACATTCAGTACTTC. Amino acids: CASSVEDIQYF.

This clone has only a few counts. The chain has TRBV19 and TRBJ1-2; tentatively, D is TRBD1 (5 bases). V lost 1 base and J 7 bases, leaving 13 bases between the germline ends. The germline V gene has CDR1 LNHDA and CDR2 SQIVND (reference sequence). The CDR3 length is 14 residues. The CDR3 DNA is TGTGCCAGTAGTATAGTCGGAGGGGATAGTGGCTACACCTTC. It encodes CASSIVGGDSGYTF.

The V call is TRBV5-5, the J call TRBJ1-6; 7 bases fit TRBD1. Trimming removed 2 bases from V and 8 bases from J; junction bases left unmatched: 1. Germline V gives CDR1 SGHKS, CDR2 YYEKEE (reference sequence). This CDR3 contains 13 residues. Written as DNA, the CDR3 is TGTGCCAGCAGCTTTACAGGGGATTCACCCCTCCACTTT. Protein: CASSFTGDSPLHF.

This sequence joins TRBV9 and TRBJ2-5; 7 bases are shared with TRBD2. Germline-derived CDR1 and CDR2 are SGDLS and YYNGEE. The CDR3 loop spans 15 amino acids. J lost 2 bases, V lost 4 bases, and 8 bases had no gene match. CDR3 nucleotides: TGTGCCAGCAGCCTACTCGGGGGGACTCAAGAGACCCAGTACTTC. Encoded protein: CASSLLGGTQETQYF.

The CDR3 DNA reads as TGTGCCAGCAGCCTCGGGACAGGTACAATGAACAATGAGCAGTTCTTC. Amino acid sequence: CASSLGTGTMNNEQFF. The chain joins TRBV5-5 to TRBJ2-1; TRBD1 matches at 8 bases. The J segment lost 5 bases and the V segment lost 4 bases, leaving 11 bases of the junction unmatched. CDR3 length: 16 amino acids. CDR1 SGHKS and CDR2 YYEKEE come from the germline V gene (reference sequence).

V is TRBV9 and J is TRBJ2-2, with 7 bases identical to TRBD2. Germline V gives CDR1 SGDLS, CDR2 YYNGEE. This CDR3 has 16 residues. The V gene end was trimmed by 3 bases and the J gene end by 5 bases; junction bases not matched to a gene: 10. This CDR3 reads CASSAYGREVTGELFF. DNA of the CDR3: TGTGCCAGCAGCGCGTACGGTCGGGAGGTTACCGGGGAGCTGTTTTTT.

This clone has only one observation. The V and J genes are TRBV7-2 and TRBJ1-2, with unresolved D. The CDR3 consists of 14 residues. The V and J ends lost 2 bases and 4 bases respectively, with 11 bases between them. Germline assignment: CDR1 SGHTA and CDR2 FQGNSA. CDR3 loop: CASSLSTVSYGYTF. For the CDR3, the DNA is TGTGCCAGCAGCTTATCTACAGTGTCCTATGGCTACACCTTC.

The chain joins TRBV19 to TRBJ1-5; D is undetermined. The CDR3 length is 14 residues. The V end was cut by 8 bases, the J end by 6 bases, with 17 bases between. CDR1 is LNHDA and CDR2 is SQIVND in the germline V gene (reference sequence). CDR3 in DNA: TGTGCCAGTTCGATGTCGGGGTATGGTCAGCCCCAGCATTTT. Its translation is CASSMSGYGQPQHF.

CDR3 sequence: CASSDGLAASYEQYF. In nucleotides, the CDR3 is TGTGCCAGCAGTGATGGACTAGCGGCCTCCTACGAGCAGTACTTC. This chain connects TRBV5-5 to TRBJ2-7; TRBD2 agrees at 10 bases. The CDR3 runs to 15 residues. Germline loops: CDR1 SGHKS, CDR2 YYEKEE (reference sequence). The V segment lost 5 bases and the J segment 0 bases; nucleotides outside the gene matches: 5.